This is a list of T cell receptor beta chains from one sample in a study of T cells after yellow fever vaccination. In TCRdb, the 5' RACE reads were re-called with MiXCR into one record per CDR3 protein. Here the sample spans hundreds of thousands of distinct CDR3 sequences, approximately 13% being singletons. Here the sequenced sample was CD4+ T cells sorted from PBMCs, taken 15 days after the yellow fever booster vaccination. Receptors originate from a man between 18 and 29 years old who received the YFV17D yellow fever vaccine. Each CDR3 is given with its conserved first and last residue. A D gene is named only where the DNA matches it firmly. The listing skips clone size in some rows; elsewhere it reads once, few, many or a size class.

CDR3 protein: CASSQGQADHTF
CDR3 DNA: TGTGCCAGCAGCCAGGGACAGGCGGACCACACCTTC
clone size: few
J gene: TRBJ1-2
D gene: TRBD1
V gene: TRBV3-1

CDR3 protein: CASSQTGTGSNIQYF
CDR3 DNA: TGTGCCAGCAGCCAGACCGGGACAGGGTCAAACATTCAGTACTTC
clone size: NA
J gene: TRBJ2-4
D gene: TRBD1
V gene: TRBV14

CDR3 protein: CASSLRPGGDGYTF
CDR3 DNA: TGTGCCAGCAGCCTGAGGCCAGGAGGTGATGGCTACACCTTC
clone size: few
J gene: TRBJ1-2
D gene: NA
V gene: TRBV3-1

CDR3 protein: CASSRGDRGSTEAFF
CDR3 DNA: TGTGCCAGCAGCCGGGGGGACAGGGGTAGCACTGAAGCTTTCTTT
clone size: few
J gene: TRBJ1-1
D gene: TRBD1
V gene: TRBV7-2

CDR3 protein: CASNSLAGGNNEQFF
CDR3 DNA: TGTGCCAGCAACTCACTAGCGGGGGGGAACAATGAGCAGTTCTTC
clone size: many
J gene: TRBJ2-1
D gene: TRBD2
V gene: TRBV28

CDR3 protein: CASSQGWGTGNQETQYF
CDR3 DNA: TGTGCCAGCAGCCAAGGTTGGGGGACAGGGAACCAAGAGACCCAGTACTTC
clone size: NA
J gene: TRBJ2-5
D gene: TRBD1
V gene: TRBV14

CDR3 protein: CASSYLRSNEQFF
CDR3 DNA: TGTGCCAGCAGCTATCTCCGGTCCAATGAGCAGTTCTTC
clone size: many
J gene: TRBJ2-1
D gene: NA
V gene: TRBV7-2

CDR3 protein: CASSSTRTGRYTEAFF
CDR3 DNA: TGTGCCAGCAGCTCGACCCGGACAGGGCGGTACACTGAAGCTTTCTTT
clone size: NA
J gene: TRBJ1-1
D gene: TRBD1
V gene: TRBV7-9

CDR3 protein: CASSSQDRGIMNTEAFF
CDR3 DNA: TGTGCCAGCAGCTCACAAGACAGGGGGATCATGAACACTGAAGCTTTCTTT
clone size: NA
J gene: TRBJ1-1
D gene: TRBD1
V gene: TRBV7-8

CDR3 protein: CSARGTSSSDTQYF
CDR3 DNA: TGCAGTGCTAGGGGGACTAGCTCCTCAGATACGCAGTATTTT
clone size: few
J gene: TRBJ2-3
D gene: TRBD2
V gene: TRBV20-1

CDR3 protein: CASSFGKQRGGETQYF
CDR3 DNA: TGTGCCAGCAGCTTCGGAAAGCAGCGGGGTGGGGAGACCCAGTACTTC
clone size: few
J gene: TRBJ2-5
D gene: TRBD2
V gene: TRBV5-5

CDR3 protein: CASRGPPMRQGYSSNQPQHF
CDR3 DNA: TGTGCCAGCAGGGGACCTCCCATGCGACAGGGGTATAGTAGCAATCAGCCCCAGCATTTT
clone size: many
J gene: TRBJ1-5
D gene: TRBD1
V gene: TRBV12-3/TRBV12-4

CDR3 protein: CASSQDPPGGGTDTQYF
CDR3 DNA: TGCGCCAGCAGCCAAGATCCACCCGGCGGGGGCACAGATACGCAGTATTTT
clone size: many
J gene: TRBJ2-3
D gene: NA
V gene: TRBV4-3

CDR3 protein: CASSPAGQGRSGAFF
CDR3 DNA: TGTGCCAGCAGCCCGGCCGGACAGGGAAGGTCAGGAGCTTTCTTT
clone size: many
J gene: TRBJ1-1
D gene: TRBD1
V gene: TRBV7-3

CDR3 protein: CSARTGLDPNQPQHF
CDR3 DNA: TGCAGTGCTAGGACAGGATTAGACCCTAATCAGCCCCAGCATTTT
clone size: few
J gene: TRBJ1-5
D gene: NA
V gene: TRBV20-1

CDR3 protein: CASSIGSGLMMGSTEAFF
CDR3 DNA: TGTGCCAGCAGCATAGGGTCGGGACTAATGATGGGAAGCACTGAAGCTTTCTTT
clone size: few
J gene: TRBJ1-1
D gene: NA
V gene: TRBV7-8

CDR3 protein: CASSQDIRDRVGTGELFF
CDR3 DNA: TGCGCCAGCAGCCAAGATATTCGGGACAGGGTCGGCACCGGGGAGCTGTTTTTT
clone size: few
J gene: TRBJ2-2
D gene: TRBD1
V gene: TRBV4-3

CDR3 protein: CASTSGGYEQYF
CDR3 DNA: TGCGCCAGCACATCAGGGGGCTACGAGCAGTACTTC
clone size: NA
J gene: TRBJ2-7
D gene: TRBD1
V gene: TRBV5-1

CDR3 protein: CASSMTQETQYF
CDR3 DNA: TGTGCCAGCAGCATGACTCAAGAGACCCAGTACTTC
clone size: few
J gene: TRBJ2-5
D gene: NA
V gene: TRBV7-2

CDR3 protein: CSARGGRGNTGELFF
CDR3 DNA: TGCAGTGCTAGAGGGGGACGGGGCAACACCGGGGAGCTGTTTTTT
clone size: many
J gene: TRBJ2-2
D gene: NA
V gene: TRBV20-1

CDR3 protein: CATASGTGKNIQYF
CDR3 DNA: TGTGCCACGGCTTCCGGGACTGGGAAAAACATTCAGTACTTC
clone size: NA
J gene: TRBJ2-4
D gene: NA
V gene: TRBV10-3

CDR3 protein: CSTHAALGGYTF
CDR3 DNA: TGCAGTACCCACGCCGCCCTGGGCGGCTACACCTTC
clone size: few
J gene: TRBJ1-2
D gene: NA
V gene: TRBV29-1

CDR3 protein: CASSLHGTYEQYF
CDR3 DNA: TGTGCCAGCAGTTTGCACGGTACCTACGAGCAGTACTTC
clone size: few
J gene: TRBJ2-7
D gene: NA
V gene: TRBV12-3/TRBV12-4

CDR3 protein: CATSRGQTATNEKLFF
CDR3 DNA: TGTGCCACCAGCAGAGGACAGACAGCAACTAATGAAAAACTGTTTTTT
clone size: NA
J gene: TRBJ1-4
D gene: NA
V gene: TRBV15

CDR3 protein: CATSRDRWGNTEAFF
CDR3 DNA: TGTGCCACCAGCAGAGATCGATGGGGGAACACTGAAGCTTTCTTT
clone size: NA
J gene: TRBJ1-1
D gene: NA
V gene: TRBV15

CDR3 protein: CASSQFSTAGTNGYTF
CDR3 DNA: TGTGCCAGCAGCCAATTTAGTACCGCAGGGACCAACGGCTACACCTTC
clone size: NA
J gene: TRBJ1-2
D gene: NA
V gene: TRBV3-1

CDR3 protein: CATSRETSPADTQYF
CDR3 DNA: TGTGCCACCAGCAGAGAAACGTCCCCGGCAGATACGCAGTATTTT
clone size: NA
J gene: TRBJ2-3
D gene: NA
V gene: TRBV15

CDR3 protein: CASSSMRADTQYF
CDR3 DNA: TGTGCCAGCAGCTCCATGAGGGCAGATACGCAGTATTTT
clone size: NA
J gene: TRBJ2-3
D gene: NA
V gene: TRBV7-2

CDR3 protein: CSARDRLAAHNEQFF
CDR3 DNA: TGCAGTGCTAGAGATAGACTAGCGGCCCACAATGAGCAGTTCTTC
clone size: NA
J gene: TRBJ2-1
D gene: TRBD2
V gene: TRBV20-1

CDR3 protein: CASRPGTGDGGELFF
CDR3 DNA: TGTGCCAGCAGACCAGGGACAGGGGATGGCGGGGAGCTGTTTTTT
clone size: few
J gene: TRBJ2-2
D gene: TRBD1
V gene: TRBV7-9

CDR3 protein: CATSDPQTGHQETQYF
CDR3 DNA: TGTGCCACCAGTGATCCCCAGACAGGGCACCAAGAGACCCAGTACTTC
clone size: NA
J gene: TRBJ2-5
D gene: TRBD1
V gene: TRBV24-1

CDR3 protein: CSAPVLRGSYGYTF
CDR3 DNA: TGCAGTGCTCCGGTTCTCCGGGGTAGCTATGGCTACACCTTC
clone size: NA
J gene: TRBJ1-2
D gene: NA
V gene: TRBV20-1

CDR3 protein: CASSQILGPRGSEVTFF
CDR3 DNA: TGTGCCAGCAGCCAAATCCTGGGACCCAGGGGGTCGGAGGTAACTTTCTTT
clone size: NA
J gene: TRBJ1-1
D gene: TRBD1
V gene: TRBV4-2

CDR3 protein: CASSSRSNTEAFF
CDR3 DNA: TGTGCCAGCAGCTCCAGGTCGAACACTGAAGCTTTCTTT
clone size: few
J gene: TRBJ1-1
D gene: NA
V gene: TRBV7-2

CDR3 protein: CASSLVAGNSPLHF
CDR3 DNA: TGTGCCAGCAGCTTGGTTGCAGGGAACTCACCCCTCCACTTT
clone size: many
J gene: TRBJ1-6
D gene: NA
V gene: TRBV5-6

CDR3 protein: CASSLGGTVNYGYTF
CDR3 DNA: TGTGCCAGCAGCTTGGGTGGGACAGTTAACTATGGCTACACCTTC
clone size: NA
J gene: TRBJ1-2
D gene: TRBD1
V gene: TRBV5-5

CDR3 protein: CASSDFGTEGSYEQYF
CDR3 DNA: TGTGCCAGCAGTGACTTCGGGACGGAGGGTTCCTACGAGCAGTACTTC
clone size: few
J gene: TRBJ2-7
D gene: NA
V gene: TRBV6-2/TRBV6-3

CDR3 protein: CSARDSWEGGNQPQHF
CDR3 DNA: TGCAGTGCTAGAGATTCCTGGGAAGGGGGCAATCAGCCCCAGCATTTT
clone size: NA
J gene: TRBJ1-5
D gene: NA
V gene: TRBV20-1

CDR3 protein: CASSPIRGFETDTQYF
CDR3 DNA: TGCGCCAGCAGCCCTATTCGGGGTTTCGAGACAGATACGCAGTATTTT
clone size: many
J gene: TRBJ2-3
D gene: NA
V gene: TRBV4-3

CDR3 protein: CASRADSGNEQFF
CDR3 DNA: TGTGCCAGCAGAGCTGACAGCGGGAATGAGCAGTTCTTC
clone size: NA
J gene: TRBJ2-1
D gene: NA
V gene: TRBV25-1

CDR3 protein: CASSLSSGSGLNYGYTF
CDR3 DNA: TGTGCCAGCAGTTTATCGTCAGGGTCTGGATTAAACTATGGCTACACCTTC
clone size: few
J gene: TRBJ1-2
D gene: NA
V gene: TRBV27

CDR3 protein: CASTVDYFGYNEQFF
CDR3 DNA: TGTGCCAGCACCGTCGACTATTTTGGCTACAATGAGCAGTTCTTC
clone size: many
J gene: TRBJ2-1
D gene: NA
V gene: TRBV12-3/TRBV12-4

CDR3 protein: CASTVITGGWAGELFF
CDR3 DNA: TGTGCCAGCACCGTTATTACAGGGGGATGGGCCGGGGAGCTGTTTTTT
clone size: NA
J gene: TRBJ2-2
D gene: TRBD1
V gene: TRBV7-2

CDR3 protein: CSATTRSTEAFF
CDR3 DNA: TGCAGTGCTACCACGAGGAGCACTGAAGCTTTCTTT
clone size: few
J gene: TRBJ1-1
D gene: NA
V gene: TRBV20-1

CDR3 protein: CASSFGQGQHTDTQYF
CDR3 DNA: TGTGCCAGCAGCTTTGGGCAGGGTCAGCACACAGATACGCAGTATTTT
clone size: NA
J gene: TRBJ2-3
D gene: NA
V gene: TRBV9

CDR3 protein: CASSPRGGKTYEQYF
CDR3 DNA: TGTGCCAGCAGCCCCCGAGGGGGGAAAACCTACGAGCAGTACTTC
clone size: few
J gene: TRBJ2-7
D gene: NA
V gene: TRBV7-9

CDR3 protein: CASSLATGAGELFF
CDR3 DNA: TGTGCCAGCAGCTTAGCGACGGGGGCCGGGGAGCTGTTTTTT
clone size: few
J gene: TRBJ2-2
D gene: NA
V gene: TRBV7-2

CDR3 protein: CASSLTRGAYNEQFF
CDR3 DNA: TGTGCCAGCAGCTTGACTCGCGGGGCATACAATGAGCAGTTCTTC
clone size: NA
J gene: TRBJ2-1
D gene: NA
V gene: TRBV7-2

CDR3 protein: CASRGTATGKNIQYF
CDR3 DNA: TGTGCCAGCAGGGGGACAGCCACAGGCAAAAACATTCAGTACTTC
clone size: few
J gene: TRBJ2-4
D gene: TRBD1
V gene: TRBV11-2

CDR3 protein: CASARLAGGPENEQFF
CDR3 DNA: TGTGCCAGCGCGCGACTAGCGGGGGGGCCTGAAAATGAGCAGTTCTTC
clone size: few
J gene: TRBJ2-1
D gene: TRBD2
V gene: TRBV6-1

CDR3 protein: CSVWEGGPYEQYF
CDR3 DNA: TGCAGCGTGTGGGAGGGAGGGCCCTACGAGCAGTACTTC
clone size: many
J gene: TRBJ2-7
D gene: TRBD2
V gene: TRBV29-1

CDR3 protein: CASSLNRDEQFF
CDR3 DNA: TGCGCCAGCAGTCTGAACAGGGATGAGCAGTTCTTC
clone size: NA
J gene: TRBJ2-1
D gene: NA
V gene: TRBV5-1

CDR3 protein: CASSGGQASNQPQHF
CDR3 DNA: TGTGCCAGCAGCGGGGGACAGGCTAGCAATCAGCCCCAGCATTTT
clone size: NA
J gene: TRBJ1-5
D gene: TRBD1
V gene: TRBV7-2

CDR3 protein: CASSASDRGGETQYF
CDR3 DNA: TGTGCCAGCAGCGCGTCGGACAGGGGGGGAGAGACCCAGTACTTC
clone size: few
J gene: TRBJ2-5
D gene: TRBD1
V gene: TRBV5-4

CDR3 protein: CASSLAGIGSSTDTQYF
CDR3 DNA: TGCGCCAGCAGCTTGGCCGGGATAGGGAGTTCCACAGATACGCAGTATTTT
clone size: few
J gene: TRBJ2-3
D gene: NA
V gene: TRBV5-1

CDR3 protein: CASFTGALNTEAFF
CDR3 DNA: TGTGCCAGCTTCACGGGGGCTCTTAACACTGAAGCTTTCTTT
clone size: few
J gene: TRBJ1-1
D gene: NA
V gene: TRBV28

CDR3 protein: CSAREDGNTEQFF
CDR3 DNA: TGCAGTGCTAGAGAGGATGGGAACACTGAGCAGTTCTTC
clone size: few
J gene: TRBJ2-1
D gene: NA
V gene: TRBV20-1

CDR3 protein: CSVERSGGTQYF
CDR3 DNA: TGCAGCGTTGAACGGAGCGGGGGGACCCAGTACTTC
clone size: NA
J gene: TRBJ2-5
D gene: TRBD2
V gene: TRBV29-1

CDR3 protein: CASSQNSDSNQPQHF
CDR3 DNA: TGTGCCAGCAGCCAAAACTCGGATAGCAATCAGCCCCAGCATTTT
clone size: NA
J gene: TRBJ1-5
D gene: NA
V gene: TRBV3-1

CDR3 protein: CSAARTMVNTEAFF
CDR3 DNA: TGCAGCGCCGCCCGGACAATGGTGAACACTGAAGCTTTCTTT
clone size: NA
J gene: TRBJ1-1
D gene: NA
V gene: TRBV29-1